This T cell receptor beta chain was sequenced in a study of blood T cell repertoires in COVID-19. Produced via immunoSEQ multiplex PCR; TCRdb's table is partial and in-frame only. Counted here are approximately 300,000 clones, around 90% occurring once; the ten biggest clones make up about 2.4%. The study assigned cohorts using participant-reported clinical history. Sequencing input: PBMCs or T cells enriched from blood (not recorded which). The source of this sequence is a man aged 60 to 75 who had recovered from COVID-19.

The CDR3 protein is CASSPGHRAGELFF. Here the CDR3 DNA reads TGTGCCAGCAGCCCTGGACATAGAGCCGGGGAGCTGTTTTTT. The chain carries TRBV7-2 and TRBJ2-2, with D perhaps matching TRBD1 (5 bases). Looked up from germline, CDR1 is SGHTA and CDR2 is FQGNSA. The CDR3 totals 14 residues. Trimming took 5 bases from V and 6 from J, leaving 13 bases between them. The complete variable domain, with remaining parts taken from reference TRBV7-2 and TRBJ2-2, reads GAGVSQSPSNKVTEKGKDVELRCDPISGHTALYWYRQSLGQGLEFLIYFQGNSAPDKSGLPSDRFSAERTGGSVSTLTIQRTQQEDSAVYLCASSPGHRAGELFFGEGSRLTVL.